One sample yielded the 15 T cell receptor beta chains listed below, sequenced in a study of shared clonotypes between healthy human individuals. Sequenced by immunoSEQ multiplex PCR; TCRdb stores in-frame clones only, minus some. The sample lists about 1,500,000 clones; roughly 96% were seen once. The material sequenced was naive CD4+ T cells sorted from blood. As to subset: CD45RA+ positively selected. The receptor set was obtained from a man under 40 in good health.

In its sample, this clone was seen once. Here the CDR3 reads CASSGERHRQPQHF. The CDR3 DNA reads TGTGCCAGCAGTGGGGAGCGGCACCGGCAGCCCCAGCATTTT. The rearrangement uses TRBV6-1 and TRBJ1-5, with D uncertain. Germline V CDR1 and CDR2: MNHNS, SASEGT. The V and J ends lost 4 bases and 7 bases respectively, with 14 bases between them. This CDR3 region has 14 residues.

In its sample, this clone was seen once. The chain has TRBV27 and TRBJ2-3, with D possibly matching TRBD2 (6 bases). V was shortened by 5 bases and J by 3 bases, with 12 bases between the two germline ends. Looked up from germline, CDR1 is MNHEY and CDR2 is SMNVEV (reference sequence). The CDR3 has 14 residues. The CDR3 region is CASSRSRETDTQYF. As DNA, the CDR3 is TGTGCCAGCAGTCGTTCCCGGGAGACAGATACGCAGTATTTT.

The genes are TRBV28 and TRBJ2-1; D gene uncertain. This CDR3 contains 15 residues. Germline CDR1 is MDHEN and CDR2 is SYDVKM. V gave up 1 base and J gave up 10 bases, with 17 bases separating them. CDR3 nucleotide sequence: TGTGCCAGCAGTTTATTTGCCAGCCCAGTGGTGGAGCAGTTCTTC. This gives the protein CASSLFASPVVEQFF.

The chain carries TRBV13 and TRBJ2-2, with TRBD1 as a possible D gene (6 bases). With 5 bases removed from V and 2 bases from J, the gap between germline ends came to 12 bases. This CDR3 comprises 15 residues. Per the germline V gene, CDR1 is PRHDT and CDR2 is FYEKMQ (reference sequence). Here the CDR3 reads CASSPGQPNTGELFF. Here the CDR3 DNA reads TGTGCCAGCAGCCCTGGACAGCCTAACACCGGGGAGCTGTTTTTT.

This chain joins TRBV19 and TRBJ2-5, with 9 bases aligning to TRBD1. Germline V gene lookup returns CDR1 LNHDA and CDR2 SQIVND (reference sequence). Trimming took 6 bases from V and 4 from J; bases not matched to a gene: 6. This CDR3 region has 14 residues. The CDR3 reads CASSTGTGLETQYF. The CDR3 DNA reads TGTGCCAGTAGCACCGGGACAGGGTTAGAGACCCAGTACTTC.

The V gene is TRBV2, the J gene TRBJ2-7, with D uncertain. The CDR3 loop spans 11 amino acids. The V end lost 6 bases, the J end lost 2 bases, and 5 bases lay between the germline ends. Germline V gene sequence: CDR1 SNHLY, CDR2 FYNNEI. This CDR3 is CASRRAYEQYF. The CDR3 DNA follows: TGTGCCAGCAGACGGGCCTACGAGCAGTACTTC.

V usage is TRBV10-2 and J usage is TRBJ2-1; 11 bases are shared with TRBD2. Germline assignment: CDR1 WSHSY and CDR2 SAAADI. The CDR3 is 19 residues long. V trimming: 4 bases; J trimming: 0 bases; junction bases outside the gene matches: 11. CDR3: CASSGASGRLRGSYNEQFF. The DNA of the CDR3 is TGCGCCAGCAGTGGGGCTAGCGGGAGGTTAAGGGGCTCCTACAATGAGCAGTTCTTC.

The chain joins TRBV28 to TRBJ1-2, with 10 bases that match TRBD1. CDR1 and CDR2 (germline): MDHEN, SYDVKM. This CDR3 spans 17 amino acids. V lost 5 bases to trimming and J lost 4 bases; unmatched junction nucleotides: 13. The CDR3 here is CASSPRTGGVNLYGYTF. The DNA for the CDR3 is TGTGCCAGCAGTCCCCGGACAGGGGGTGTGAATCTCTATGGCTACACCTTC.

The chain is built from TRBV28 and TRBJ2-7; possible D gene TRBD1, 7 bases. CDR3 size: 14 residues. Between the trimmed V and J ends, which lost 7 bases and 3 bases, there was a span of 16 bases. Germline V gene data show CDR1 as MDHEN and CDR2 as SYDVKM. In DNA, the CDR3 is TGTGCCAGCAAGTTAACAGGGGACTTCTACGAGCAGTACTTC. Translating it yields CASKLTGDFYEQYF.

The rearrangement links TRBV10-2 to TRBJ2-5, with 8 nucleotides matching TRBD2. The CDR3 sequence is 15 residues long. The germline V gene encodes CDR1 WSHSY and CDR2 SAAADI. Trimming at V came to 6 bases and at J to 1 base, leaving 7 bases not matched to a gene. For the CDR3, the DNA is TGCGCCAGCAGGGCTAGCGGGTGGGTCCAAGAGACCCAGTACTTC. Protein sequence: CASRASGWVQETQYF.

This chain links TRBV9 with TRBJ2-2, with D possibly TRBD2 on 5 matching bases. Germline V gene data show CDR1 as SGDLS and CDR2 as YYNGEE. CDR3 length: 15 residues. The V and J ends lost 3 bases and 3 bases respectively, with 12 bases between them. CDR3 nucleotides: TGTGCCAGCAGCGATACGGGAAAACACACCGGGGAGCTGTTTTTT. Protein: CASSDTGKHTGELFF.

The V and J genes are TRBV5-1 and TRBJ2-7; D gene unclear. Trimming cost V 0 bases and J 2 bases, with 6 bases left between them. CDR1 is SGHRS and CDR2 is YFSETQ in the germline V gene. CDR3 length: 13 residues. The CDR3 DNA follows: TGCGCCAGCAGCTTGGTGACAACCTACGAGCAGTACTTC. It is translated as CASSLVTTYEQYF.

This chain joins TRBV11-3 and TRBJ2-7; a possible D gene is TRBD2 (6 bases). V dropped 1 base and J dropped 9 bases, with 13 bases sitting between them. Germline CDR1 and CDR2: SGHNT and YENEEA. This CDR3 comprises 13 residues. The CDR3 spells CASSLGSGLGQYF. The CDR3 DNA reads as TGTGCCAGCAGCTTAGGAAGCGGGCTCGGGCAGTACTTC.

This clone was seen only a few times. The CDR3 protein is CASSLRPGKRNHRPGEQYF. The CDR3 DNA reads TGTGCCAGCAGCTTGAGACCGGGGAAGCGAAACCACCGACCTGGCGAGCAGTACTTC. The chain joins TRBV5-8 to TRBJ2-7, with D maybe TRBD2 (5 bases). The CDR3 totals 19 residues. Between the trimmed V and J ends, which lost 1 base and 6 bases, there was a span of 29 bases. The V gene's germline CDR1 is SGHTS and CDR2 YDEGEE.

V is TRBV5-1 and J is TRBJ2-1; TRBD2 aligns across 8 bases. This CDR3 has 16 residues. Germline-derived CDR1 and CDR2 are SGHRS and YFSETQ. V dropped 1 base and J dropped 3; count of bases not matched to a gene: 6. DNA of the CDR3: TGCGCCAGCAGCTTGATGACCAGCGGGAGCTACAATGAGCAGTTCTTC. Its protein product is CASSLMTSGSYNEQFF.